These 30 T cell receptor beta chains originate from one sample sequenced in a study of OX40 agonist ivuxolimab in advanced cancers. Assay: immunoSEQ multiplex PCR; the TCRdb copy retains only in-frame clones and omits some. The table includes some 60,000 clones, less than 85% detected once. This specimen consisted of CD4+ or CD8+ T cells sorted from blood, obtained in a trial of the OX40 agonist ivuxolimab. The source of these receptors is an adult with an advanced solid tumor such as melanoma, head and neck, liver or kidney cancer.

The chain uses TRBV5-3 and TRBJ1-5; tentative D call: TRBD1 (6 bases). TRBV5-3 is noted as an ORF with a role that remains uncertain. V was cut by 0 bases and J by 3 bases, with 13 bases left in between. CDR3 length: 16 residues. The CDR3 DNA sequence: TGTGCCAGAAGCTTGGCGGGGGCGCGGGTCAATCAGCCCCAGCATTTT. Protein product: CARSLAGARVNQPQHF.

The genes are TRBV7-8 and TRBJ1-5, with D unclear. V lost 5 bases to trimming and J lost 9 bases, with 11 bases between them. The V gene's germline CDR1 is SGHVS and CDR2 FQNEAQ. This CDR3 comprises 12 residues. The chain's CDR3 is CASSLPVGPQHF. The CDR3 DNA reads as TGTGCCAGCAGCCTACCCGTTGGGCCCCAGCATTTT.

The genes are TRBV19 and TRBJ2-3; D not resolved. V lost 5 bases, J lost 2 bases, and 11 bases lay in between. Germline CDR1 and CDR2: LNHDA and SQIVND (reference sequence). This CDR3 has 14 residues. CDR3 loop: CASSPFRLTDTQYF. CDR3 DNA sequence: TGTGCCAGTAGTCCGTTCAGGCTCACAGATACGCAGTATTTT.

The CDR3, as DNA: TGTGCCAGCAGTTTTCTTGTGGCGGCGAATGAAAAACTGTTTTTT. This gives the protein CASSFLVAANEKLFF. V and J are TRBV28 and TRBJ1-4, with D unclear. CDR1 MDHEN and CDR2 SYDVKM come from the germline V gene. This CDR3 region has 15 residues. Trimming took 3 bases from V and 5 from J, leaving 13 bases between them.

This clone was picked up a small number of times. The chain is built from TRBV19 and TRBJ2-3; TRBD2 matches at 11 bases. CDR1 LNHDA and CDR2 SQIVND come from the germline V gene (reference sequence). The CDR3 length is 16 residues. Germline trimming cut 6 bases from V and 5 bases from J; bases unmatched to any gene: 10. The CDR3 DNA reads as TGTGCCAGTAGGGTTCGACTAGCGGGATATGGAGATACGCAGTATTTT. Amino acids: CASRVRLAGYGDTQYF. Using reference TRBV19 and TRBJ2-3 for the parts outside the CDR3, the full variable domain is DGGITQSPKYLFRKEGQNVTLSCEQNLNHDAMYWYRQDPGQGLRLIYYSQIVNDFQKGDIAEGYSVSREKKESFPLTVTSAQKNPTAFYLCASRVRLAGYGDTQYFGPGTRLTVL.

The gene calls are TRBV28 and TRBJ2-3, with D hard to call. From germline, CDR1 is MDHEN and CDR2 SYDVKM. CDR3 length: 14 amino acids. With 2 bases removed from V and 1 base from J, the gap between germline ends came to 7 bases. In DNA, the CDR3 is TGTGCCAGCAGTTTACGAGTGGGCACAGATACGCAGTATTTT. It encodes CASSLRVGTDTQYF.

This chain joins TRBV18 and TRBJ2-1, with 9 nucleotides matching TRBD1. The junction had 6 bases not matched to a gene; V was cut back by 6 bases and J by 3 bases. Germline V CDR1 and CDR2: KGHSH, LQKENI. The CDR3 totals 15 residues. CDR3 nucleotide sequence: TGTGCCAGCTCCCACGGACAGGGGAACTACAATGAGCAGTTCTTC. Protein: CASSHGQGNYNEQFF. The full variable domain, in which reference TRBV18 and TRBJ2-1 provide the parts outside the CDR3, is NAGVMQNPRHLVRRRGQEARLRCSPMKGHSHVYWYRQLPEEGLKFMVYLQKENIIDESGMPKERFSAEFPKEGPSILRIQQVVRGDSAAYFCASSHGQGNYNEQFFGPGTRLTVL.

This chain joins TRBV10-1 and TRBJ2-5, with a weak D call TRBD1 (6 bases). Germline lookup yields CDR1 WNHNN and CDR2 SYGVQD (reference sequence). The CDR3 loop spans 14 amino acids. V lost 0 bases and J lost 4, with 9 bases in between. Written as DNA, the CDR3 is TGCGCCAGCAGTGAGTCGAGGGGGAGAGAGACCCAGTACTTC. Protein: CASSESRGRETQYF.

This chain joins TRBV6-5 and TRBJ2-7; the match to TRBD1 covers 11 bases. This CDR3 has 16 amino acids. The germline V gene encodes CDR1 MNHEY and CDR2 SVGAGI. The V and J ends lost 4 bases and 7 bases, in that order; junction bases with no gene match: 12. The CDR3 DNA reads as TGTGCCAGCAGTTTTCTCCCGGGACAGGGGGGTGGTGAGCAGTACTTC. Protein product: CASSFLPGQGGGEQYF.

This rearrangement joins TRBV5-5 to TRBJ1-1; no firm D call. V was pared by 3 bases and J by 3 bases, with 9 bases between. Germline lookup yields CDR1 SGHKS and CDR2 YYEKEE (reference sequence). CDR3 length equals 13 residues. CDR3 coding DNA: TGTGCCAGCAGCTCAAGGACTTACACTGAAGCTTTCTTT. Protein sequence: CASSSRTYTEAFF.

This clone was picked up a small number of times. J is TRBJ1-2 and V is TRBV7-2, with unresolved D. The V and J ends lost 0 bases and 6 bases respectively, with 11 bases between them. Per the germline V gene, CDR1 is SGHTA and CDR2 is FQGNSA. This CDR3 is 14 amino acids long. The CDR3 region is CASSLAGLSNGYTF. The CDR3 DNA sequence: TGTGCCAGCAGCTTAGCTGGGCTTAGCAATGGCTACACCTTC.

V is TRBV7-9 and J is TRBJ1-6; TRBD1 is a possible D gene (6 bases). V dropped 2 bases and J dropped 7 bases, with 12 bases sitting between them. Germline lookup yields CDR1 SEHNR and CDR2 FQNEAQ (reference sequence). This CDR3 has 15 amino acids. This CDR3 is CASSLSRDKNSPLHF. CDR3 nucleotides: TGTGCCAGCAGCTTATCCCGGGACAAGAATTCACCCCTCCACTTT. The complete variable domain, with remaining parts taken from reference TRBV7-9 and TRBJ1-6, reads DTGVSQNPRHKITKRGQNVTFRCDPISEHNRLYWYRQTLGQGPEFLTYFQNEAQLEKSRLLSDRFSAERPKGSFSTLEIQRTEQGDSAMYLCASSLSRDKNSPLHFGNGTRLTVT.

In this sample, this clone turned up once. Other DNA variants within this sample encode the same CDR3. The chain has TRBV5-5 and TRBJ2-3; the D call may be TRBD1 or TRBD2 (6 bases each). CDR3 length: 13 amino acids. Trimming removed 2 bases at V and 6 bases at J, with 10 bases between. Germline assignment: CDR1 SGHKS and CDR2 YYEKEE (reference sequence). The CDR3 here is CASSFPGGDTQYF. CDR3 DNA sequence: TGTGCCAGCAGCTTTCCCGGGGGCGATACGCAGTATTTT.

V is TRBV6-1 and J is TRBJ2-5, with D tentatively TRBD2 (6 bases). CDR3 length equals 13 residues. Germline lookup yields CDR1 MNHNS and CDR2 SASEGT. Trimming removed 6 bases from V and 3 bases from J, with 11 bases in between. In nucleotides, the CDR3 is TGTGCCAGCAGGCTAACGGGGGAAGAGACCCAGTACTTC. This gives the protein CASRLTGEETQYF.

The chain joins TRBV28 to TRBJ1-1; TRBD1 might be the D (5 bases). From germline, CDR1 is MDHEN and CDR2 SYDVKM. V was shortened by 3 bases and J by 0 bases, with 14 bases between the two germline ends. The CDR3 runs 16 residues. CDR3 DNA: TGTGCCAGCAGTTTTGAGGGGTTTGGTTTGAACACTGAAGCTTTCTTT. It specifies CASSFEGFGLNTEAFF.

The DNA of the CDR3 is TGTGCCAGCAGCCCAGGGGCAGGAGAGACCCAGTACTTC. This codes for CASSPGAGETQYF. This chain joins TRBV7-3 and TRBJ2-5; D is possibly TRBD1 (6 bases). Trimming cost V 5 bases and J 4 bases, with 11 bases left between them. Germline V gene lookup returns CDR1 SGHTA and CDR2 FQGTGA. The length of the CDR3 is 13 residues.

The rearrangement joins TRBV19 to TRBJ2-4; 7 bases align to TRBD2. CDR3 length equals 14 residues. Looked up from germline, CDR1 is LNHDA and CDR2 is SQIVND (reference sequence). With 2 bases clipped from V and 5 bases from J, the junction kept 3 bases outside the gene matches. The CDR3 DNA reads TGTGCCAGTAGTATAAGTCTAGCGGAAAACATTCAGTACTTC. Its translation is CASSISLAENIQYF.

The rearrangement joins TRBV7-9 to TRBJ2-5; D possibly matches TRBD1 or TRBD2 (5 bases each). CDR1 and CDR2 (germline): SEHNR, FQNEAQ (reference sequence). The CDR3 is 15 amino acids. V lost 0 bases and J lost 2, with 10 bases in between. This chain's CDR3 is CASSLARGAQETQYF. In DNA form, the CDR3 reads TGTGCCAGCAGCTTAGCGAGAGGGGCACAAGAGACCCAGTACTTC.

The chain is built from TRBV4-1 and TRBJ1-5, with D perhaps TRBD1 (5 bases). This CDR3 comprises 17 residues. V was pared by 0 bases and J by 0 bases, with 12 bases between. CDR1 is MGHRA and CDR2 is YSYEKL in the germline V gene. CDR3 in amino acids: CASSQEEQDYSNQPQHF. The CDR3 DNA is TGCGCCAGCAGCCAAGAAGAACAGGACTATAGCAATCAGCCCCAGCATTTT.

The V and J genes are TRBV30 and TRBJ2-2; D might be TRBD1 (5 bases). Germline V gives CDR1 GTSNPN, CDR2 SVGIG (reference sequence). The CDR3 is made up of 14 amino acids. The V gene lost 0 bases and the J gene lost 3 bases, with 8 bases spanning the gap. CDR3: CAWSVPGYTGELFF. CDR3 DNA: TGTGCCTGGAGTGTACCAGGGTACACCGGGGAGCTGTTTTTT. The variable domain in full, with the rest retrieved from reference TRBV30 and TRBJ2-2, is SQTIHQWPATLVQPVGSPLSLECTVEGTSNPNLYWYRQAAGRGLQLLFYSVGIGQISSEVPQNLSASRPQDRQFILSSKKLLLSDSGFYLCAWSVPGYTGELFFGEGSRLTVL.

This chain links TRBV7-3 with TRBJ2-1; D is possibly TRBD1 (6 bases). Germline CDR1 reads SGHTA; CDR2 reads FQGTGA. The CDR3 extends over 16 amino acids. The V gene lost 2 bases and the J gene lost 7 bases, with 18 bases spanning the gap. The CDR3, as DNA: TGTGCCAGCAGCTTAGCCGTAGGCAGGGGCGGGAATGAGCAGTTCTTC. Translated: CASSLAVGRGGNEQFF.

This clone showed up just once. The gene calls are TRBV6-1 and TRBJ1-5; D is undetermined. The CDR3 runs 15 residues. V lost 6 bases and J lost 0, with 12 bases in between. Germline lookup yields CDR1 MNHNS and CDR2 SASEGT. The CDR3 region has the DNA TGTGCCAGCAGGGGGTTGGGCTATAGCAATCAGCCCCAGCATTTT. As protein: CASRGLGYSNQPQHF.

CDR3 loop: CASSPSQAQAFF. CDR3 DNA sequence: TGTGCCAGCAGCCCCTCCCAGGCACAAGCTTTCTTT. This chain uses TRBV16 with TRBJ1-1; no firm D call. The length of the CDR3 is 12 residues. The germline CDR1 and CDR2 sequences are KGHSY and FQNENV. Trimming removed 4 bases from V and 9 bases from J, with 12 bases in between.

The CDR3 nucleotides are TGTGCCAGCAGCTCGGACAGGGTTAGCAATCAGCCCCAGCATTTT. Its protein is CASSSDRVSNQPQHF. This sequence joins TRBV7-8 and TRBJ1-5; 8 bases map to TRBD1. The CDR3 is made up of 15 amino acids. The V gene end was trimmed by 4 bases and the J gene end by 0 bases; junction bases not matched to a gene: 2. CDR1 and CDR2 from the germline V gene are SGHVS and FQNEAQ.

The chain uses TRBV7-9 and TRBJ2-3, with TRBD1 identical over 8 bases. V lost 2 bases, J lost 6 bases, and 7 bases stayed unmatched. CDR3 length equals 15 residues. Looked up from germline, CDR1 is SEHNR and CDR2 is FQNEAQ (reference sequence). CDR3 amino acids: CASSLSRGRGDTQYF. The CDR3 DNA follows: TGTGCCAGCAGCTTATCCAGGGGGCGCGGGGATACGCAGTATTTT.

This clone appeared once. CDR3 nucleotide sequence: TGCGCCAGCAGCGCCACGGGAGCCCCCACAGATACGCAGTATTTT. This encodes CASSATGAPTDTQYF. The chain combines TRBV5-1 with TRBJ2-3, with TRBD2 as a possible D gene (6 bases). V gave up 4 bases and J gave up 2 bases, with 14 bases separating them. The germline CDR1 and CDR2 sequences are SGHRS and YFSETQ. The CDR3 is 15 residues long.

The chain has TRBV29-1 and TRBJ2-1; TRBD1 matches 8 bases. V was clipped by 6 bases and J by 7 bases; unmatched bases: 14. The CDR3 runs to 15 residues. Per germline, CDR1 SQVTM and CDR2 ANQGSEA. The CDR3, as DNA: TGCAGCGTAGATCCGGGACAGGTTGATGAGAATGAGCAGTTCTTC. Residues: CSVDPGQVDENEQFF.

The V and J genes are TRBV7-9 and TRBJ2-1; 10 nucleotides match TRBD1. Germline CDR1 SEHNR, CDR2 FQNEAQ (reference sequence). The CDR3 runs 15 residues. After removal of 3 bases from V and 6 bases from J, the junction contained 5 bases not matched to a gene. The CDR3: CASSFWTGGLNEQFF. DNA for the CDR3: TGTGCCAGCAGCTTTTGGACAGGGGGGCTCAATGAGCAGTTCTTC.

V and J are TRBV27 and TRBJ1-6; D call uncertain. Trimming stripped 5 bases from V and 3 bases from J, with 5 bases between. CDR1 and CDR2 from the germline V gene are MNHEY and SMNVEV (reference sequence). The CDR3 is 13 residues long. CDR3 DNA sequence: TGTGCCAGCAGTACAGACTATAATTCACCCCTCCACTTT. Protein sequence: CASSTDYNSPLHF.

This chain connects TRBV28 to TRBJ2-7; a possible D gene is TRBD2 (6 bases). From germline, CDR1 is MDHEN and CDR2 SYDVKM. V was cut by 6 bases and J by 2 bases, with 17 bases left in between. The CDR3 spans 15 residues. CDR3 nucleotide sequence: TGTGCCAGCAGCCGGAGGGGCAGCGGAGCCTACGAGCAGTACTTC. It specifies CASSRRGSGAYEQYF.